A single sample gave rise to the 12 T cell receptor beta chains below, sequenced in a study of control samples from healthy donors and cancer patients. Clones were read by immunoSEQ multiplex PCR, and TCRdb kept only the in-frame ones, dropping some. In the table there are around 75,000 clones, around 92% of which are singletons. Sample: blood. Source of these receptors: a woman in her fifties or sixties in good health.

The chain joins TRBV2 to TRBJ2-1, with 7 bases lining up with TRBD2. In germline, CDR1 is SNHLY, CDR2 FYNNEI. The CDR3 contains 13 residues. The J segment lost 10 bases and the V segment lost 8 bases, leaving 11 bases of the junction unmatched. DNA of the CDR3: TGTGCCAGCGGGAGGGACTTCCAACTCGAGCAGTTCTTC. Its protein product is CASGRDFQLEQFF.

The V and J genes are TRBV10-3 and TRBJ2-3; 9 bases are shared with TRBD2. This CDR3 region has 13 residues. Germline assignment: CDR1 ENHRY and CDR2 SYGVKD. Unmatched junction bases numbered 3, after V lost 8 bases and J lost 3 bases. The CDR3 DNA follows: TGTGCCATCTTGCTAGCGGGAACAGATACGCAGTATTTT. Its translation is CAILLAGTDTQYF.

The rearrangement links TRBV28 to TRBJ2-1; 10 bases are shared with TRBD2. Unmatched junction bases numbered 4, after V lost 3 bases and J lost 5 bases. Germline CDR1 and CDR2: MDHEN and SYDVKM. The CDR3 spans 15 residues. The DNA for the CDR3 is TGTGCCAGCAGTTTGTCACTAGCGGGAAACAATGAGCAGTTCTTC. Its translation is CASSLSLAGNNEQFF.

This chain links TRBV9 with TRBJ2-3, with D uncertain. The germline V and J ends were trimmed by 8 bases and 2 bases, with 12 bases remaining between them. Germline V gene sequence: CDR1 SGDLS, CDR2 YYNGEE. The CDR3 length is 13 residues. CDR3 in DNA: TGTGCCAGTTCGATTGGTCACACAGATACGCAGTATTTT. Translating it yields CASSIGHTDTQYF.

CDR3 nucleotides: TGTGCCAGCAGCCGCGACACAGGGGCCCAGCATTTT. Its protein is CASSRDTGAQHF. This chain uses TRBV12-3 or TRBV12-4 with TRBJ1-5; 7 bases align to TRBD1. J lost 11 bases, V lost 6 bases, and 7 bases had no gene match. The length of the CDR3 is 12 residues.

J is TRBJ1-2 and V is TRBV7-3; D gene unclear. CDR1 and CDR2 (germline): SGHTA, FQGTGA. The CDR3 spans 13 residues. V lost 2 bases and J lost 3, with 7 bases in between. The CDR3 protein is CASSLGEDYGYTF. The CDR3 DNA is TGTGCCAGCAGCTTAGGGGAGGACTATGGCTACACCTTC.

Concerning this clone: The sample holds other DNA sequences that translate to the same CDR3. The V and J genes are TRBV11-2 and TRBJ1-6, with TRBD1 identical over 8 bases. Trimming at V came to 5 bases and at J to 6 bases, leaving 3 bases not matched to a gene. This CDR3 has 14 residues. Germline CDR1 is SGHAT and CDR2 is FQNNGV. DNA for the CDR3: TGTGCCAGCAGCCAAGACAGGGGTAATTCACCCCTCCACTTT. This encodes CASSQDRGNSPLHF. Complete variable domain (other parts from reference TRBV11-2 and TRBJ1-6): EAGVAQSPRYKIIEKRQSVAFWCNPISGHATLYWYQQILGQGPKLLIQFQNNGVVDDSQLPKDRFSAERLKGVDSTLKIQPAKLEDSAVYLCASSQDRGNSPLHFGNGTRLTVT.

The chain uses TRBV5-1 and TRBJ2-7, with TRBD2 matching over 8 bases. CDR3 length: 16 residues. The germline CDR1 and CDR2 sequences are SGHRS and YFSETQ. V lost 0 bases, J lost 6 bases, and 11 bases stayed unmatched. CDR3 residues: CASSLGGDGGAVEQYF. Written as DNA, the CDR3 is TGCGCCAGCAGCTTGGGAGGGGACGGGGGGGCCGTCGAGCAGTACTTC.

This sequence joins TRBV27 and TRBJ1-2; D gene uncertain. The ends were cut back, 4 bases at V and 2 bases at J, with 11 bases in the middle. CDR1 is MNHEY and CDR2 is SMNVEV in the germline V gene (reference sequence). The CDR3 sequence is 14 residues long. CDR3 amino acids: CASSSRSGNYGYTF. The CDR3 bases are TGTGCCAGCAGTTCCCGATCCGGGAACTATGGCTACACCTTC.

The chain carries TRBV20-1 and TRBJ1-4; D is unresolved. V lost 3 bases and J 9 bases, leaving 8 bases between the germline ends. The CDR3 is 11 residues long. Germline V CDR1 and CDR2: DFQATT, SNEGSKA (reference sequence). The CDR3 here is CSASGIKKLFF. The CDR3 DNA follows: TGCAGTGCTAGTGGGATCAAAAAACTGTTTTTT.

The chain employs TRBV19 and TRBJ1-3; no clear D gene. CDR1 is LNHDA, CDR2 SQIVND, per germline (reference sequence). CDR3 size: 15 residues. Trimming took 10 bases from V and 4 from J, leaving 20 bases between them. The CDR3 DNA reads TGTGCCACAAGCCGGGCTCCTGAAGGAGGAAACACCATATATTTT. It encodes CATSRAPEGGNTIYF.

The chain is built from TRBV18 and TRBJ2-5; D unclear. Trimming stripped 2 bases from V and 5 bases from J, with 3 bases between. The CDR3 covers 11 residues. Per germline, CDR1 KGHSH and CDR2 LQKENI. CDR3 residues: CASSPGETQYF. CDR3 coding DNA: TGTGCCAGCTCACCAGGGGAGACCCAGTACTTC.